This T cell receptor (beta chain) originates from a study of cytomegalovirus exposure and HLA in healthy donors. Generated by immunoSEQ multiplex PCR, the TCRdb table keeps only in-frame clones and is missing some. The table includes about 38,000 clones, approximately 92% detected once. While the first cohort had several hundred subjects, the donors belonged to the separate validation cohort of 100 to 150 subjects. Study outcomes and limitations: The dataset shows that most TCR sequences were rare, while some public TCRs occurred in many donors. It was found in a later analysis that first-cohort TCR clusters tended to co-occur in the 90 to 150 validation repertoires.

On this clone itself: Antigen specificity is unknown.

The receptor's source is a man aged 18 to 35 in good health and CMV-seronegative. Source material: PBMCs.

The chain's CDR3 is CASIPLAGGPYEQYF. Here the CDR3 DNA reads TGTGCCAGCATCCCACTAGCGGGGGGTCCCTACGAGCAGTACTTC. This chain joins TRBV28 and TRBJ2-7; TRBD2 aligns across 12 bases. CDR1 is MDHEN, CDR2 SYDVKM, per germline. V shed 7 bases, J shed 2 bases, and the junction held 6 bases outside the gene matches. CDR3 length: 15 amino acids.